One and the same sample provided the 21 T cell receptor beta chains below, sequenced in a study of T cells after somatic rescue of genetic block. TCRdb's copy holds only in-frame clones and misses some; the assay was immunoSEQ multiplex PCR. The sample holds 13,000 to 15,000 clones; 65% to 75% are singletons and the top ten take 13% to 15%. The sample was peripheral blood mononuclear cells (PBMCs). The receptors stem from a boy aged 10-17 years.

V usage is TRBV5-1 and J usage is TRBJ2-1; 9 nucleotides align to TRBD2. The CDR3 runs to 15 residues. CDR1 SGHRS and CDR2 YFSETQ come from the germline V gene. V shed 4 bases and J 5 bases; nucleotides not matched to a gene: 7. CDR3: CASSLWTSVNNEQFF. The CDR3, as DNA: TGCGCCAGCAGCCTCTGGACTAGCGTTAACAATGAGCAGTTCTTC.

The chain carries TRBV5-1 and TRBJ2-5, with TRBD2 matching over 13 bases. Germline V gives CDR1 SGHRS, CDR2 YFSETQ. CDR3 size: 15 residues. Losses at the gene ends were 3 bases for V and 2 bases for J; bases not matched to a gene: 1. CDR3 DNA sequence: TGCGCCAGCAGCTCACTAGCGGGGGGGCAAGAGACCCAGTACTTC. Encoded protein: CASSSLAGGQETQYF.

This rearrangement joins TRBV6-1 to TRBJ1-2, with D hard to call. CDR3 length: 12 amino acids. Trimming took 3 bases from V and 4 from J, leaving 6 bases between them. In germline, CDR1 is MNHNS, CDR2 SASEGT. The CDR3 loop is CASSDSPYGYTF. In DNA, the CDR3 is TGTGCCAGCAGTGATAGCCCCTATGGCTACACCTTC.

The chain joins TRBV6-5 to TRBJ2-1; TRBD2 aligns across 9 bases. CDR1 is MNHEY and CDR2 is SVGAGI in the germline V gene. This CDR3 contains 12 residues. The junction had 8 bases not matched to a gene; V was cut back by 5 bases and J by 15 bases. The CDR3 protein is CASSSGRSPGFF. The CDR3 region has the DNA TGTGCCAGCAGTAGCGGGAGGTCGCCGGGGTTCTTC.

This clone has a single count. J is TRBJ2-5 and V is TRBV7-6, with D possibly being TRBD1 (5 bases). Trimming pared 1 base from V and 4 bases from J, leaving 16 bases between. The length of the CDR3 is 16 residues. Germline V CDR1 and CDR2: SGHVS, FNYEAQ. DNA of the CDR3: TGTGCCAGCAGCTTAGGAGCAGGGTTTTTCGGAGAGACCCAGTACTTC. It yields the protein CASSLGAGFFGETQYF.

This chain uses TRBV10-2 with TRBJ2-3; no firm D call. Germline loops: CDR1 WSHSY, CDR2 SAAADI. The CDR3 extends over 15 amino acids. Trimming shortened V by 7 bases and J by 1 base, and 15 bases separated the two germline ends. The CDR3 region is CASNPRHQGTDTQYF. The CDR3 DNA follows: TGCGCCAGCAATCCGCGCCACCAGGGCACAGATACGCAGTATTTT.

This clone was detected once. The chain has TRBV28 and TRBJ2-2; possibly TRBD2 for D (5 bases). The V gene's germline CDR1 is MDHEN and CDR2 SYDVKM. The CDR3 length is 13 residues. Trimming shortened V by 3 bases and J by 6 bases, and 8 bases separated the two germline ends. The chain's CDR3 is CASSLDLPGELFF. CDR3 coding DNA: TGTGCCAGCAGTTTGGACTTACCCGGGGAGCTGTTTTTT.

The V call is TRBV19, the J call TRBJ2-3; D ambiguous. Germline V lookup: CDR1 LNHDA, CDR2 SQIVND (reference sequence). The CDR3 is 16 residues long. Trimming shortened V by 5 bases and J by 2 bases, and 17 bases separated the two germline ends. CDR3 nucleotides: TGTGCCAGTAGTTGGACCAGCGTGACATCCACAGATACGCAGTATTTT. Its protein product is CASSWTSVTSTDTQYF.

This sequence joins TRBV5-4 and TRBJ2-4; TRBD2 might be the D (6 bases). V lost 3 bases and J 14 bases, leaving 18 bases between the germline ends. The CDR3 spans 13 residues. Germline V lookup: CDR1 SGHNT, CDR2 YYREEE (reference sequence). CDR3 nucleotides: TGTGCCAGCAGCTCTGATCCGGGACTGAGGGAGTACTTC. Its translation: CASSSDPGLREYF.

V and J are TRBV11-2 and TRBJ2-7; a possible D gene is TRBD2 (6 bases). Trimming cost V 1 base and J 1 base, with 8 bases left between them. Germline CDR1 SGHAT, CDR2 FQNNGV. The CDR3 is 14 residues long. DNA of the CDR3: TGTGCCAGCAGCTTAGTGGGGGGATCCTACGAGCAGTACTTC. This translates into CASSLVGGSYEQYF. Supplemented by reference TRBV11-2 and TRBJ2-7, the full variable domain reads EAGVAQSPRYKIIEKRQSVAFWCNPISGHATLYWYQQILGQGPKLLIQFQNNGVVDDSQLPKDRFSAERLKGVDSTLKIQPAKLEDSAVYLCASSLVGGSYEQYFGPGTRLTVT.

This clone was observed a handful of times. The chain couples TRBV5-1 to TRBJ2-7, with TRBD1 matching 9 bases. CDR1 and CDR2 from the germline V gene are SGHRS and YFSETQ. V was clipped by 4 bases and J by 2 bases; unmatched bases: 10. CDR3 size: 16 residues. CDR3 DNA: TGCGCCAGCAGCCTCCCCTTGGGACAGGGAGCCTACGAGCAGTACTTC. Residues: CASSLPLGQGAYEQYF.

This clone was observed a few times. CDR3 sequence: CASGHGTQTYEQYF. CDR3 in DNA: TGTGCCAGCGGGCACGGGACCCAGACCTACGAGCAGTACTTC. V and J are TRBV28 and TRBJ2-7; D may correspond to TRBD1 or TRBD2 (5 bases each). Germline CDR1 MDHEN, CDR2 SYDVKM. V lost 8 bases to trimming and J lost 2 bases, with 16 bases between them. There are 14 residues in the CDR3.

In its sample, this clone was seen a few times. CDR3 in amino acids: CASSPEGNTIYF. The CDR3 DNA reads TGTGCCAGCAGCCCAGAGGGGAACACCATATATTTT. The V gene is TRBV7-2, the J gene TRBJ1-3; a weak D match, TRBD1 (5 bases). V was clipped by 5 bases and J by 7 bases, with 9 bases between them. Per the germline V gene, CDR1 is SGHTA and CDR2 is FQGNSA. This CDR3 comprises 12 residues. The full variable domain, completed using reference TRBV7-2 and TRBJ1-3, is GAGVSQSPSNKVTEKGKDVELRCDPISGHTALYWYRQSLGQGLEFLIYFQGNSAPDKSGLPSDRFSAERTGGSVSTLTIQRTQQEDSAVYLCASSPEGNTIYFGEGSWLTVV.

The genes are TRBV5-6 and TRBJ2-3, with D maybe TRBD2 (5 bases). The germline V gene has CDR1 SGHDT and CDR2 YYEEEE. This CDR3 has 12 residues. Between the trimmed V and J ends, which lost 2 bases and 8 bases, there was a span of 9 bases. The CDR3 DNA sequence: TGTGCCAGCAGCTTCGGGGAGAGTACGCAGTATTTT. Amino acids: CASSFGESTQYF.

This chain links TRBV6-5 with TRBJ2-2; TRBD2 agrees at 12 bases. The J segment lost 6 bases and the V segment lost 8 bases, leaving 7 bases of the junction unmatched. CDR1 and CDR2 from the germline V gene are MNHEY and SVGAGI. The CDR3 extends over 15 amino acids. The CDR3 protein is CASRELAGGAGELFF. The DNA of the CDR3 is TGTGCCAGCCGGGAGCTAGCGGGAGGGGCCGGGGAGCTGTTTTTT.

J is TRBJ2-5 and V is TRBV7-8; the D gene is possibly TRBD1 (6 bases). This CDR3 is 15 amino acids long. Germline CDR1 reads SGHVS; CDR2 reads FQNEAQ. Deletions cut 2 bases from V and 2 bases from J, with 12 bases between. This chain's CDR3 is CASSLINRGQETQYF. The CDR3 nucleotides read TGTGCCAGCAGCTTAATTAATAGGGGGCAAGAGACCCAGTACTTC. The full variable domain, with the rest looked up from reference TRBV7-8 and TRBJ2-5, is GAGVSQSPRYKVAKRGQDVALRCDPISGHVSLFWYQQALGQGPEFLTYFQNEAQLDKSGLPSDRFFAERPEGSVSTLKIQRTQQEDSAVYLCASSLINRGQETQYFGPGTRLLVL.

The chain joins TRBV27 to TRBJ1-6; 7 nucleotides line up with TRBD1. Per germline, CDR1 MNHEY and CDR2 SMNVEV (reference sequence). The CDR3 has 19 amino acids. Trimming took 0 bases from V and 4 from J; bases not matched to a gene: 12. CDR3 in DNA: TGTGCCAGCAGTTTATCGGGGGACAGAAATATGGCATATAATTCACCCCTCCACTTT. Its protein product is CASSLSGDRNMAYNSPLHF.

In its sample, this clone was seen a few times. The chain has TRBV5-1 and TRBJ2-2; 8 bases map to TRBD2. The CDR3 is 15 amino acids. V lost 6 bases, J lost 4 bases, and 8 bases stayed unmatched. Germline lookup yields CDR1 SGHRS and CDR2 YFSETQ. Here the CDR3 reads CASTPRGGGTGELFF. The CDR3 nucleotides are TGCGCCAGCACCCCACGGGGGGGTGGCACCGGGGAGCTGTTTTTT.

This clone appeared once. The chain carries TRBV30 and TRBJ2-5, with D tentatively TRBD2 (5 bases). The CDR3 sequence is 12 residues long. From germline, CDR1 is GTSNPN and CDR2 SVGIG (reference sequence). The CDR3 spells CAGTRLAGTQYF. In DNA form, the CDR3 reads TGTGCGGGAACCCGCCTAGCAGGGACCCAGTACTTC.

The V call is TRBV11-2, the J call TRBJ2-2; no clear D. V was trimmed by 5 bases and J by 5 bases, leaving 15 bases between them. CDR3 size: 15 residues. CDR1 SGHAT and CDR2 FQNNGV come from the germline V gene. The CDR3 region has the DNA TGTGCCAGCAGCCAAAGGGCTCTTCGGACCGGGGAGCTGTTTTTT. The encoded protein is CASSQRALRTGELFF.

This clone is large within its sample. The V and J genes are TRBV6-1 and TRBJ2-2, with 7 bases that match TRBD2. The CDR3 covers 13 residues. Germline loops: CDR1 MNHNS, CDR2 SASEGT. The V and J ends lost 6 bases and 4 bases, in that order; junction bases with no gene match: 2. CDR3: CASRGRVTGELFF. DNA of the CDR3: TGTGCCAGCAGGGGGAGGGTCACCGGGGAGCTGTTTTTT.